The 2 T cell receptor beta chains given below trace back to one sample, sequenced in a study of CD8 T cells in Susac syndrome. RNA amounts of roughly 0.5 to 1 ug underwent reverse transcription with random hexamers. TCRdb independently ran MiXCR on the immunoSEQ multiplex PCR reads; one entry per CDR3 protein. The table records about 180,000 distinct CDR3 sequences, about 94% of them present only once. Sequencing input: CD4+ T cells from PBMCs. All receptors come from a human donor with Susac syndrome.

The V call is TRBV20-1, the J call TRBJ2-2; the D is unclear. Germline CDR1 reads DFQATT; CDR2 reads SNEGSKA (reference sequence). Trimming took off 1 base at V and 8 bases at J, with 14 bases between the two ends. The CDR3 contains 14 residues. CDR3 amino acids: CSARGAGWTGELFF. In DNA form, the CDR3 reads TGCAGTGCTAGAGGGGCCGGGTGGACGGGGGAGCTGTTTTTT.

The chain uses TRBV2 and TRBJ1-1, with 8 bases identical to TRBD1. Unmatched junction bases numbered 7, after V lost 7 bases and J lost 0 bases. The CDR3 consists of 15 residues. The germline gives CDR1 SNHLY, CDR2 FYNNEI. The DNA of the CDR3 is TGTGCCAGCAAACGACAGGGGATCCTGAACACTGAAGCTTTCTTT. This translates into CASKRQGILNTEAFF.